The clone carrying this T cell receptor (beta chain) has at least ten counts. The data belong to a study of human T cells and chemical hapten exposure. Study background: Across samples, TCR yields varied, mostly owing to small differences in pooled library volumes.

Unique molecular identifiers were attached to individual cDNA molecules during library preparation. One entry per CDR3 protein, called by TCRdb with MiXCR from the 5' RACE reads. The data hold under 150,000 distinct CDR3 sequences, with around 20% observed a single time. From whole blood left unfractionated, total RNA was extracted. This CDR3 region has 16 residues. Deletions cut 2 bases from V and 4 bases from J, with 16 bases between. Germline CDR1 reads KGHSH; CDR2 reads LQKENI. This sequence joins TRBV18 and TRBJ2-3; the D gene could be TRBD1 or TRBD2 (6 bases each). The receptor comes from a human donor in good health. The CDR3 sequence: CASSPGGGVTSDTQYF. For the CDR3, the DNA is TGTGCCAGCTCACCAGGAGGGGGAGTCACTTCAGATACGCAGTATTTT.